This is a list of T cell receptor beta chains from one sample in a study of OX40 agonist ivuxolimab in advanced cancers. Sequencing used immunoSEQ multiplex PCR; TCRdb keeps in-frame clones, though not all of them. The sample comprises about 79,000 clones, approximately 86% of which are singletons, and approximately 0.93% rests with the top ten. Sequenced material: CD4+ or CD8+ T cells sorted from blood, taken in a trial of the OX40 agonist ivuxolimab. The receptors come from an adult with an advanced solid tumor such as melanoma, head and neck, liver or kidney cancer. Each CDR3 is given with its conserved first and last residue. A D gene is named only where the DNA matches it firmly. Size tells how often a clone was seen (once, few, many) or the class of an expanded clone, and some rows leave it out.

v_gene: TRBV6-4; abundance: .; j_gene: TRBJ1-2; d_gene: .; CDR3nt: TGTGCCAGCAGTGAGAGCGGCTGGGGGGTTGAAGGCTACACCTTC; CDR3aa: CASSESGWGVEGYTF
v_gene: TRBV18; abundance: .; j_gene: TRBJ1-2; d_gene: TRBD1; CDR3nt: TGTGCCAGCTCACCCACTGGGGACAGGGATTATGGCTACACCTTC; CDR3aa: CASSPTGDRDYGYTF
v_gene: TRBV30; abundance: .; j_gene: TRBJ2-1; d_gene: TRBD2; CDR3nt: TGTGCCTCTCGTCCGGGACTAGCGGTCAATGAGCAGTTCTTC; CDR3aa: CASRPGLAVNEQFF
v_gene: TRBV5-1; abundance: .; j_gene: TRBJ2-7; d_gene: .; CDR3nt: TGCGCCAGCAGCTTGGCCGGGTCGAGGCTACCCTACGAGCAGTACTTC; CDR3aa: CASSLAGSRLPYEQYF
v_gene: TRBV6-5; abundance: .; j_gene: TRBJ1-1; d_gene: TRBD1; CDR3nt: TGTGCCAGCAAAACACAGGGGAGTACTGAAGCTTTCTTT; CDR3aa: CASKTQGSTEAFF
v_gene: TRBV9; abundance: .; j_gene: TRBJ2-7; d_gene: TRBD1; CDR3nt: TGTGCCAGCAGCCCCCAGGACAGGGGGTTCTACGAGCAGTACTTC; CDR3aa: CASSPQDRGFYEQYF
v_gene: TRBV10-3; abundance: .; j_gene: TRBJ2-3; d_gene: TRBD2; CDR3nt: TGTGCCATCAGTGGAAACCTAGCGGGAGTAGTGGCAGATACGCAGTATTTT; CDR3aa: CAISGNLAGVVADTQYF
v_gene: TRBV6-1; abundance: .; j_gene: TRBJ1-5; d_gene: TRBD1; CDR3nt: TGTGCCAGCAGTCCCCAGACAGGGGGCAATCAGCCCCAGCATTTT; CDR3aa: CASSPQTGGNQPQHF
v_gene: TRBV10-3; abundance: .; j_gene: TRBJ2-7; d_gene: .; CDR3nt: TGTGCCATCAGCCTCCGGGACGGGTACGAGCAGTACTTC; CDR3aa: CAISLRDGYEQYF
v_gene: TRBV2; abundance: few; j_gene: TRBJ1-1; d_gene: TRBD1; CDR3nt: TGTGCCAGCAGGGAAAGGACAGGCAGCATTCGGGAAGCTTTCTTT; CDR3aa: CASRERTGSIREAFF
v_gene: TRBV4-1; abundance: .; j_gene: TRBJ1-1; d_gene: TRBD1; CDR3nt: TGCGCCAGCAGCCAACAACCAGGGGGCTTGAACACTGAAGCTTTCTTT; CDR3aa: CASSQQPGGLNTEAFF
v_gene: TRBV18; abundance: .; j_gene: TRBJ2-1; d_gene: TRBD2; CDR3nt: TGTGCCAGCTCCTTCCAAGCGGGGCCAGCGGGGAATGAGCAGTTCTTC; CDR3aa: CASSFQAGPAGNEQFF
v_gene: TRBV11-2; abundance: few; j_gene: TRBJ1-2; d_gene: .; CDR3nt: TGTGCCAGCAGCTTAGATCCGCACAATGATGGCTACACCTTC; CDR3aa: CASSLDPHNDGYTF
v_gene: TRBV6-1; abundance: .; j_gene: TRBJ1-4; d_gene: .; CDR3nt: TGTGCCAGCAGTTCCCAGGGTCAACAAAAACTGTTTTTT; CDR3aa: CASSSQGQQKLFF
v_gene: TRBV4-3; abundance: .; j_gene: TRBJ2-7; d_gene: TRBD2; CDR3nt: TGCGCCAGCAGCCAGGCTGGGACTAGCGGGAGGGCGACCTACGAGCAGTACTTC; CDR3aa: CASSQAGTSGRATYEQYF
v_gene: TRBV4-1; abundance: once; j_gene: TRBJ2-3; d_gene: TRBD2; CDR3nt: TGCGCCAGCAGCCAACCCCGACTAGCGGGGAACACAGATACGCAGTATTTT; CDR3aa: CASSQPRLAGNTDTQYF
v_gene: TRBV7-6; abundance: .; j_gene: TRBJ2-6; d_gene: .; CDR3nt: TGTGCCAGCAGCCAGCCCCGGGGGTCAGACTCTGGGGCCAACGTCCTGACTTTC; CDR3aa: CASSQPRGSDSGANVLTF
v_gene: TRBV5-1; abundance: .; j_gene: TRBJ2-1; d_gene: .; CDR3nt: TGCGCCAGCAGCTCACAGGGTAGGGATGAGCAGTTCTTC; CDR3aa: CASSSQGRDEQFF
v_gene: TRBV5-4; abundance: .; j_gene: TRBJ2-7; d_gene: TRBD2; CDR3nt: TGTGCCAGCAGTTCTCCGGGGGGTTACTACGAGCAGTACTTC; CDR3aa: CASSSPGGYYEQYF
v_gene: TRBV15; abundance: .; j_gene: TRBJ2-3; d_gene: .; CDR3nt: TGTGCCACCAGCAGAGTAGGATCTAGCACAGATACGCAGTATTTT; CDR3aa: CATSRVGSSTDTQYF
v_gene: TRBV5-4; abundance: .; j_gene: TRBJ2-1; d_gene: .; CDR3nt: TGTGCCAGCAGCCCAAGCTCGGGAAGCTCCTACAATGAGCAGTTCTTC; CDR3aa: CASSPSSGSSYNEQFF
v_gene: TRBV30; abundance: .; j_gene: TRBJ2-3; d_gene: TRBD2; CDR3nt: TGTGCCTGGAGTCGAGCGGGAGCGGGGACGAGTACGCAGTATTTT; CDR3aa: CAWSRAGAGTSTQYF
v_gene: TRBV28; abundance: .; j_gene: TRBJ2-7; d_gene: .; CDR3nt: TGTGCCAGCACCAAGGGGCCTACCTACGAGCAGTACTTC; CDR3aa: CASTKGPTYEQYF
v_gene: TRBV19; abundance: .; j_gene: TRBJ2-4; d_gene: TRBD2; CDR3nt: TGTGCCAGTAGTATGGGGGGGATGGTCATTCAGTACTTC; CDR3aa: CASSMGGMVIQYF
v_gene: TRBV11-1; abundance: .; j_gene: TRBJ2-3; d_gene: .; CDR3nt: TGTGCCAGCAGCCGAGGCCCATTTCAGGGACTAGATACGCAGTATTTT; CDR3aa: CASSRGPFQGLDTQYF
v_gene: TRBV7-6; abundance: .; j_gene: TRBJ2-3; d_gene: TRBD2; CDR3nt: TGTGCCAGCAGCTTAGGCGCGATGCGGGGGGCCACAGATACGCAGTATTTT; CDR3aa: CASSLGAMRGATDTQYF
v_gene: TRBV11-2; abundance: once; j_gene: TRBJ1-1; d_gene: .; CDR3nt: TGTGCCAGCAGCTCACTACAGGGTTGGGCTGAAGCCTTCTTT; CDR3aa: CASSSLQGWAEAFF
v_gene: TRBV7-3; abundance: .; j_gene: TRBJ1-3; d_gene: .; CDR3nt: TGTGCCAGCAGCTTAAAGGGAGAGGGAAACACCATATATTTT; CDR3aa: CASSLKGEGNTIYF
v_gene: TRBV6-5; abundance: .; j_gene: TRBJ2-3; d_gene: .; CDR3nt: TGTGCCAGCAGTCGATCTAGGGACGCAGATACGCAGTATTTT; CDR3aa: CASSRSRDADTQYF
v_gene: TRBV18; abundance: .; j_gene: TRBJ2-5; d_gene: TRBD2; CDR3nt: TGTGCCAGCTCACCACGGGCTAGCGGGGGTGAGACCCAGTACTTC; CDR3aa: CASSPRASGGETQYF
v_gene: TRBV19; abundance: once; j_gene: TRBJ1-1; d_gene: .; CDR3nt: TGTGCCAGTAGTACCGGACGGGAACATGGTGAAGCTTTCTTT; CDR3aa: CASSTGREHGEAFF
v_gene: TRBV6-5; abundance: .; j_gene: TRBJ1-5; d_gene: .; CDR3nt: TGTGCCAGCAGTCCCCGTACCCCGTCGCCGCCCCAGCATTTT; CDR3aa: CASSPRTPSPPQHF
v_gene: TRBV5-1; abundance: .; j_gene: TRBJ2-7; d_gene: TRBD2; CDR3nt: TGCGCCAGCAGCGAACGGACTAGCGGGAACTACGAGCAGTACTTC; CDR3aa: CASSERTSGNYEQYF
v_gene: TRBV9; abundance: .; j_gene: TRBJ2-7; d_gene: .; CDR3nt: TGTGCCAGCAGCGGACTAGTGGGGAGCGAGCAGTACTTC; CDR3aa: CASSGLVGSEQYF
v_gene: TRBV7-6; abundance: .; j_gene: TRBJ2-5; d_gene: TRBD2; CDR3nt: TGTGCCAGCAGCTTTCTAGGGACTAGCGGTCAAGAGACCCAGTACTTC; CDR3aa: CASSFLGTSGQETQYF
v_gene: TRBV15; abundance: .; j_gene: TRBJ1-1; d_gene: .; CDR3nt: TGTGCCACCAGCAGAGAGATTGGGTATAACACTGAAGCTTTCTTT; CDR3aa: CATSREIGYNTEAFF
v_gene: TRBV28; abundance: .; j_gene: TRBJ2-7; d_gene: .; CDR3nt: TGTGCCAGCACTGTACCAACAGGGTTCGGCGAGCAGTACTTC; CDR3aa: CASTVPTGFGEQYF
v_gene: TRBV12-5; abundance: .; j_gene: TRBJ1-4; d_gene: .; CDR3nt: TGTGCTAGTGGTTTGGGGACAGCGCAGAATGAAAAACTGTTTTTT; CDR3aa: CASGLGTAQNEKLFF
v_gene: TRBV5-4; abundance: .; j_gene: TRBJ1-2; d_gene: .; CDR3nt: TGTGCCAGCAGCTTGGAGGGCTATGGCTACACCTTC; CDR3aa: CASSLEGYGYTF
v_gene: TRBV5-8; abundance: .; j_gene: TRBJ1-5; d_gene: .; CDR3nt: TGTGCCAGCAGCTTGGAAAGTGGTTATAGCAATCAGCCCCAGCATTTT; CDR3aa: CASSLESGYSNQPQHF
v_gene: TRBV6-6; abundance: .; j_gene: TRBJ1-5; d_gene: TRBD1; CDR3nt: TGTGCCAGCCTCAATGGAGGGACAGGGAAGAATCAGCCCCAGCATTTT; CDR3aa: CASLNGGTGKNQPQHF
v_gene: TRBV19; abundance: .; j_gene: TRBJ2-6; d_gene: TRBD1; CDR3nt: TGTGCCAGTAGAACAGGGGGAATGGCCAACGTCCTGACTTTC; CDR3aa: CASRTGGMANVLTF
v_gene: TRBV27; abundance: .; j_gene: TRBJ2-1; d_gene: TRBD2; CDR3nt: TGTGCCAGCAGTCCTCGAGGACTAGCGGTCAATGAGCAGTTCTTC; CDR3aa: CASSPRGLAVNEQFF
v_gene: TRBV19; abundance: .; j_gene: TRBJ2-2; d_gene: TRBD1; CDR3nt: TGTGCCAGTAGTGGACAGGGTTGGACCGGGGAGCTGTTTTTT; CDR3aa: CASSGQGWTGELFF
v_gene: TRBV27; abundance: .; j_gene: TRBJ1-6; d_gene: TRBD1; CDR3nt: TGTGCCAGCAGTAAAACAGGGGTTGGGTCACCCCTCCACTTT; CDR3aa: CASSKTGVGSPLHF
v_gene: TRBV25-1; abundance: .; j_gene: TRBJ1-1; d_gene: .; CDR3nt: TGTGCCAGCAGGGAGACACAGATGAACACTGAAGCTTTCTTT; CDR3aa: CASRETQMNTEAFF
v_gene: TRBV19; abundance: .; j_gene: TRBJ1-2; d_gene: TRBD1; CDR3nt: TGTGCCAGTAGTATCTCCGGGACAGCTAACTATGGCTACACCTTC; CDR3aa: CASSISGTANYGYTF
v_gene: TRBV18; abundance: .; j_gene: TRBJ1-1; d_gene: .; CDR3nt: TGTGCCAGCTCACCAGAAGTACTCATGAACACTGAAGCTTTCTTT; CDR3aa: CASSPEVLMNTEAFF
v_gene: TRBV6-1; abundance: .; j_gene: TRBJ2-7; d_gene: .; CDR3nt: TGTGCCAGCAGTGAAAGTTTTGACGAGCAGTACTTC; CDR3aa: CASSESFDEQYF
v_gene: TRBV7-6; abundance: .; j_gene: TRBJ2-7; d_gene: .; CDR3nt: TGTGCCAGCAGCTCCGGGACCCCCTACGAGCAGTACTTC; CDR3aa: CASSSGTPYEQYF
v_gene: TRBV15; abundance: .; j_gene: TRBJ2-7; d_gene: TRBD1; CDR3nt: TGTGCCACCAGGAACCCTCTCCAGGGACAGAGGGGCGAGCAGTACTTC; CDR3aa: CATRNPLQGQRGEQYF
v_gene: TRBV18; abundance: .; j_gene: TRBJ2-7; d_gene: TRBD2; CDR3nt: TGTGCCAGCTCACCTACTAGCGGGAATTACGAGCAGTACTTC; CDR3aa: CASSPTSGNYEQYF
v_gene: TRBV7-2; abundance: .; j_gene: TRBJ1-1; d_gene: .; CDR3nt: TGTGCCAGCAGCCCGACCAGGGGACCAGCTTTCTTT; CDR3aa: CASSPTRGPAFF